Listed here are 17 T cell receptor beta chains from one sample, sequenced in a study of T cells in Graves' hyperthyroidism and ophthalmopathy. Using RNA transcripts as the source, TCR beta CDR3 regions were amplified. A set of HTBI primers served as the primers for a first-round RT-PCR of the TCR CDR3. TCRdb fed the multiplex PCR reads into MiXCR, producing one record per CDR3 protein. The repertoire holds about 640,000 distinct CDR3 sequences, with less than 25% as singletons. The sequenced material came from blood. These receptors came from a man aged 25-40 years with Graves' ophthalmopathy.

The rearrangement links TRBV7-9 to TRBJ1-2; 9 bases fit TRBD1. The trim removed 1 base at V and 6 bases at J, leaving 9 bases unmatched. Germline-derived CDR1 and CDR2 are SEHNR and FQNEAQ (reference sequence). The CDR3 totals 16 residues. This CDR3 reads CASSLGSLGQGHGYTF. The CDR3 DNA follows: TGTGCCAGCAGCTTAGGGTCTTTGGGACAGGGCCATGGCTACACCTTC.

This clonotype was recorded a few times. The chain couples TRBV6-1 to TRBJ2-1, with D possibly matching TRBD2 (6 bases). Trimming shortened V by 1 base and J by 1 base, and 14 bases separated the two germline ends. The CDR3 is made up of 17 amino acids. The germline gives CDR1 MNHNS, CDR2 SASEGT. CDR3 DNA: TGTGCCAGCAGTGAAGGGGTGGGCGGGACGTCCTACAATGAGCAGTTCTTC. Its protein is CASSEGVGGTSYNEQFF.

This clonotype was seen many times. The V and J genes are TRBV11-1 and TRBJ2-1; 11 positions match TRBD2. The CDR3 totals 18 residues. Per the germline V gene, CDR1 is SGHAT and CDR2 is FQDESV (reference sequence). With V trimmed by 5 bases and J by 6 bases, 15 bases remained unmatched. The CDR3 coding sequence is TGTGCCAGCAGCCCCCGACTAGCGGGGTTCCCGGGGACCAATGAGCAGTTCTTC. It specifies CASSPRLAGFPGTNEQFF.

V and J are TRBV6-1 and TRBJ1-6; the D gene is possibly TRBD1 (6 bases). Per the germline V gene, CDR1 is MNHNS and CDR2 is SASEGT. The CDR3 runs to 16 residues. V was trimmed by 6 bases and J by 9 bases, leaving 21 bases between them. The CDR3 spells CASSQRRMGASSPLHF. The CDR3 DNA sequence: TGTGCCAGCAGCCAACGACGAATGGGGGCTAGTTCACCCCTCCACTTT.

This rearrangement joins TRBV7-2 to TRBJ2-7, with TRBD2 matching over 7 bases. J lost 4 bases, V lost 5 bases, and 8 bases had no gene match. CDR1 is SGHTA, CDR2 FQGNSA, per germline. This CDR3 spans 14 amino acids. CDR3: CASSVQRDLYEQYF. CDR3 sequence (DNA): TGTGCCAGCAGCGTTCAGCGGGATCTGTACGAGCAGTACTTC.

This clonotype was observed a handful of times. The rearrangement links TRBV6-1 to TRBJ2-6; 8 bases are shared with TRBD1. The germline gives CDR1 MNHNS, CDR2 SASEGT. The CDR3 spans 18 residues. The V and J ends lost 6 bases and 4 bases, in that order; junction bases with no gene match: 14. CDR3 sequence reads: CASRVSRQGHPGANVLTF. The CDR3, as DNA: TGTGCCAGCAGGGTTTCTCGACAGGGGCACCCCGGGGCCAACGTCCTGACTTTC.

This clonotype was counted only a few times. The chain couples TRBV9 to TRBJ2-1; 10 bases map to TRBD2. V was clipped by 4 bases and J by 2 bases; unmatched bases: 9. There are 17 residues in the CDR3. The V gene's germline CDR1 is SGDLS and CDR2 YYNGEE. CDR3 bases: TGTGCCAGCAGCTTTAAATCCGGGACTAGCGCCTACAATGAGCAGTTCTTC. Its translation is CASSFKSGTSAYNEQFF.

A remark on this clonotype: The germline gene is not matched at one end of the junction; a read error may be the cause. The chain recombines TRBV20-1 with TRBJ1-2; 8 bases map to TRBD1. The CDR3 is made up of 16 amino acids. CDR1 and CDR2 from the germline V gene are DFQATT and SNEGSKA (reference sequence). For the CDR3, the DNA is TGCAGTGCTAGAAAAGCCGGGACAGGATTCTTTATGGCCAAGTCCTTC. Translated: CSARKAGTGFFMAKSF.

The genes are TRBV7-2 and TRBJ2-3; either TRBD1 or TRBD2 may fit D (5 bases each). V was pared by 5 bases and J by 14 bases, with 20 bases between. CDR3 length equals 13 residues. Germline CDR1 SGHTA, CDR2 FQGNSA. The CDR3 DNA is TGTGCCAGCAGCGTCGGGACCCTTAGAGGCCTGTATTTT. Protein: CASSVGTLRGLYF.

This clonotype was observed at least ten times. The rearrangement joins TRBV24-1 to TRBJ2-3; 8 bases map to TRBD2. This CDR3 contains 16 residues. The germline V gene encodes CDR1 KGHDR and CDR2 SFDVKD. V gave up 10 bases and J gave up 5 bases; unmatched junction bases: 16. The CDR3 loop is CATAGGDRGGRDTQYF. The CDR3 coding sequence is TGTGCCACGGCGGGGGGCGATCGGGGAGGGCGAGATACGCAGTATTTT.

J is TRBJ2-1 and V is TRBV5-4; 11 bases line up with TRBD2. V was pared by 5 bases and J by 8 bases, with 12 bases of the junction left unmatched. Looked up from germline, CDR1 is SGHNT and CDR2 is YYREEE (reference sequence). The CDR3 extends over 16 amino acids. DNA of the CDR3: TGTGCCAGCAGTCAGATGGCTAGCGGGAGGAGTGATGAGCAGTTCTTC. This encodes CASSQMASGRSDEQFF.

The chain carries TRBV12-3 or TRBV12-4 and TRBJ1-1; 7 bases line up with TRBD1. Unmatched junction bases numbered 8, after V lost 4 bases and J lost 3 bases. The CDR3 is 15 residues long. The CDR3 nucleotides read TGTGCCAGCAGTTACAACAGGGGAGGGGACACTGAAGCTTTCTTT. It specifies CASSYNRGGDTEAFF.

This clonotype turned up a few times. Here the CDR3 DNA reads TGTGCCAGCATTGGGGACAGGTCCATGAACACTGAAGCTTTCTTT. Protein: CASIGDRSMNTEAFF. This chain joins TRBV2 and TRBJ1-1; TRBD1 matches 8 bases. The CDR3 length is 15 residues. Germline CDR1 reads SNHLY; CDR2 reads FYNNEI. Trimming removed 7 bases from V and 0 bases from J; junction bases left unmatched: 7.

The chain is built from TRBV28 and TRBJ2-1, with D maybe TRBD1 (8 bases). The CDR3 runs to 15 residues. Between the trimmed V and J ends, which lost 6 bases and 1 base, there was a span of 13 bases. Germline CDR1 reads MDHEN; CDR2 reads SYDVKM. The CDR3 sequence is CASRAQGGSYNEQFF. The CDR3 DNA reads as TGTGCCAGCAGGGCACAGGGGGGGTCCTACAATGAGCAGTTCTTC.

This clonotype was seen repeatedly, ten times or more. J is TRBJ2-1 and V is TRBV27; TRBD2 agrees at 7 bases. V trimming: 2 bases; J trimming: 6 bases; junction bases outside the gene matches: 13. The germline V gene has CDR1 MNHEY and CDR2 SMNVEV (reference sequence). The CDR3 contains 17 residues. The CDR3 DNA reads TGTGCCAGCAGTTTAGGGTCGGCGGGAGCCTCTTCCAATGAGCAGTTCTTC. Its translation is CASSLGSAGASSNEQFF.

This chain links TRBV5-4 with TRBJ2-2; 14 nucleotides agree with TRBD2. CDR3 length: 16 amino acids. V shed 3 bases and J 7 bases; nucleotides not matched to a gene: 5. Germline lookup yields CDR1 SGHNT and CDR2 YYREEE (reference sequence). The DNA for the CDR3 is TGTGCCAGCAGCTCCGGACTAGCGGGAGGTCACGGGGAGCTGTTTTTT. Its protein product is CASSSGLAGGHGELFF.

This clonotype has more than one count but fewer than ten. V usage is TRBV20-1 and J usage is TRBJ2-7; TRBD2 is a possible D gene (6 bases). The CDR3 spans 12 residues. V lost 6 bases and J 3 bases, leaving 12 bases between the germline ends. Germline values: CDR1 DFQATT, CDR2 SNEGSKA (reference sequence). CDR3 loop: CSAPWGGYEQYF. For the CDR3, the DNA is TGCAGTGCCCCGTGGGGAGGCTACGAGCAGTACTTC.